A selection of T cell receptor beta chains follows, all from one sample in a study of cytomegalovirus exposure and HLA in healthy donors. The repertoire was sequenced with immunoSEQ multiplex PCR; TCRdb's copy has only in-frame clones and lacks some. In the table there are 60,000 to 75,000 clones, approximately 83% of which are singletons. The sequencing sample was made of PBMCs. The origin of the receptors is a female donor in good health and CMV-seronegative. Each CDR3 is given with its conserved first and last residue. The order of the fields is J gene, CDR3 length, clone size, V gene, D gene, CDR3 DNA, CDR3 protein. D genes are given only for firm matches. The size entry is marked missing in some rows and otherwise reads once, few, many or a size class.

j_call: TRBJ2-7
cdr3_length: 14
clone_size: .
v_call: TRBV6-6
d_call: .
cdr3_nt: TGTGCCAGCAGTTACGAGGGCCCTTACTACGAGCAGTACTTC
cdr3_aa: CASSYEGPYYEQYF

j_call: TRBJ2-2
cdr3_length: 15
clone_size: .
v_call: TRBV7-9
d_call: .
cdr3_nt: TGTGCCAGCAGCTTACGTACAGTGAACACCGGGGAGCTGTTTTTT
cdr3_aa: CASSLRTVNTGELFF

j_call: TRBJ2-5
cdr3_length: 13
clone_size: .
v_call: TRBV29-1
d_call: .
cdr3_nt: TGCAGCGTTGACGGGTCCCTAGGTGAGACCCAGTACTTC
cdr3_aa: CSVDGSLGETQYF

j_call: TRBJ1-2
cdr3_length: 15
clone_size: .
v_call: TRBV7-9
d_call: TRBD1
cdr3_nt: TGTGCCAGCAGCTTGGGGACAGGGGCTAACTATGGCTACACCTTC
cdr3_aa: CASSLGTGANYGYTF

j_call: TRBJ2-2
cdr3_length: 15
clone_size: .
v_call: TRBV6-5
d_call: TRBD2
cdr3_nt: TGTGCCAGCAGGGGACTAGCGGCGAGTGGCGGGGAGCTGTTTTTT
cdr3_aa: CASRGLAASGGELFF

j_call: TRBJ1-2
cdr3_length: 13
clone_size: .
v_call: TRBV27
d_call: .
cdr3_nt: TGTGCCAGCAGTCTGTTCGGACAAGAGGGCTACACCTTC
cdr3_aa: CASSLFGQEGYTF

j_call: TRBJ2-5
cdr3_length: 13
clone_size: few
v_call: TRBV7-9
d_call: TRBD2
cdr3_nt: TGTGCCAGCAGCCAGACTAGCTTTGAGACCCAGTACTTC
cdr3_aa: CASSQTSFETQYF

j_call: TRBJ1-4
cdr3_length: 12
clone_size: .
v_call: TRBV30
d_call: TRBD1
cdr3_nt: TGTGCCTGGGGACAGGTGAATGAAAAACTGTTTTTT
cdr3_aa: CAWGQVNEKLFF

j_call: TRBJ2-3
cdr3_length: 17
clone_size: .
v_call: TRBV5-4
d_call: TRBD1
cdr3_nt: TGTGCCAGCAGCTTCCAATCGGGACAGGGGGCCCCAGATACGCAGTATTTT
cdr3_aa: CASSFQSGQGAPDTQYF

j_call: TRBJ2-1
cdr3_length: 13
clone_size: .
v_call: TRBV4-2
d_call: .
cdr3_nt: TGTGCCAGCAGCCAAAGGACTAACAATGAGCAGTTCTTC
cdr3_aa: CASSQRTNNEQFF

j_call: TRBJ2-1
cdr3_length: 12
clone_size: .
v_call: TRBV27
d_call: TRBD2
cdr3_nt: TGTGCCAGCCAACGCGGGGGGAATGAGCAGTTCTTC
cdr3_aa: CASQRGGNEQFF

j_call: TRBJ1-3
cdr3_length: 15
clone_size: once
v_call: TRBV7-2
d_call: TRBD1
cdr3_nt: TGTGCCAGCAGACCCAGGACAGGGACCGGAAACACCATATATTTT
cdr3_aa: CASRPRTGTGNTIYF

j_call: TRBJ2-1
cdr3_length: 16
clone_size: few
v_call: TRBV11-2
d_call: TRBD2
cdr3_nt: TGTGCCAGCAGCTTACTAGCTAGCGGGGGTTACAATGAGCAGTTCTTC
cdr3_aa: CASSLLASGGYNEQFF

j_call: TRBJ1-2
cdr3_length: 15
clone_size: .
v_call: TRBV9
d_call: TRBD1
cdr3_nt: TGTGCCAGCAGCGTAGTGGGACAGGGGGGATATGGCTACACCTTC
cdr3_aa: CASSVVGQGGYGYTF

j_call: TRBJ2-3
cdr3_length: 15
clone_size: .
v_call: TRBV7-9
d_call: .
cdr3_nt: TGTGCCAGCAGCTTACAGGGGACGCGCACAGATACGCAGTATTTT
cdr3_aa: CASSLQGTRTDTQYF

j_call: TRBJ2-1
cdr3_length: 11
clone_size: .
v_call: TRBV9
d_call: .
cdr3_nt: TGTGCCAGCAGCTCAGGGAATGAGCAGTTCTTC
cdr3_aa: CASSSGNEQFF

j_call: TRBJ1-2
cdr3_length: 16
clone_size: .
v_call: TRBV6-4
d_call: TRBD1
cdr3_nt: TGTGCCAGCAGTGACTCGAACGCAGGGGGCCTCTATGGCTACACCTTC
cdr3_aa: CASSDSNAGGLYGYTF

j_call: TRBJ1-1
cdr3_length: 14
clone_size: .
v_call: TRBV28
d_call: TRBD1
cdr3_nt: TGTGCCAGCACCTCAGGGACAGAGAACACTGAAGCTTTCTTT
cdr3_aa: CASTSGTENTEAFF

j_call: TRBJ1-2
cdr3_length: 12
clone_size: .
v_call: TRBV5-4
d_call: .
cdr3_nt: TGTGCCAGCACCGGGAGCATCTATGGCTACACCTTC
cdr3_aa: CASTGSIYGYTF

j_call: TRBJ1-1
cdr3_length: 14
clone_size: .
v_call: TRBV11-2
d_call: TRBD1
cdr3_nt: TGTGCCAGCAGCTTGGGACAGGGGGCCACTGAAGCTTTCTTT
cdr3_aa: CASSLGQGATEAFF

j_call: TRBJ1-6
cdr3_length: 13
clone_size: medium-sized
v_call: TRBV6-4
d_call: .
cdr3_nt: TGTGCCCCTCAAGACAGGTATAATTCACCCCTCCACTTT
cdr3_aa: CAPQDRYNSPLHF

j_call: TRBJ1-4
cdr3_length: 14
clone_size: .
v_call: TRBV4-2
d_call: .
cdr3_nt: TGTGCCAGCAGCCCACAAGCAACTAATGAAAAACTGTTTTTT
cdr3_aa: CASSPQATNEKLFF

j_call: TRBJ2-1
cdr3_length: 13
clone_size: .
v_call: TRBV11-1
d_call: TRBD1
cdr3_nt: TGTGCCAGCAGCCCACAGGGGGTGAATGAGCAGTTCTTC
cdr3_aa: CASSPQGVNEQFF

j_call: TRBJ2-7
cdr3_length: 16
clone_size: once
v_call: TRBV28
d_call: .
cdr3_nt: TGTGCCAGCAGTTTAGGCGGGACTTACAGCTCCTACGAGCAGTACTTC
cdr3_aa: CASSLGGTYSSYEQYF

j_call: TRBJ1-5
cdr3_length: 13
clone_size: .
v_call: TRBV19
d_call: .
cdr3_nt: TGTGCCAGCCTAGGGCAGGGTAATCAGCCCCAGCATTTT
cdr3_aa: CASLGQGNQPQHF

j_call: TRBJ2-3
cdr3_length: 14
clone_size: .
v_call: TRBV4-2
d_call: .
cdr3_nt: TGTGCCAGCAGCCAAGCGGAGAGTACAGATACGCAGTATTTT
cdr3_aa: CASSQAESTDTQYF

j_call: TRBJ2-5
cdr3_length: 16
clone_size: .
v_call: TRBV11-2
d_call: .
cdr3_nt: TGTGCCAGCAGCTTAGGTGCCACAGGGAGTCAAGAGACCCAGTACTTC
cdr3_aa: CASSLGATGSQETQYF

j_call: TRBJ2-7
cdr3_length: 17
clone_size: .
v_call: TRBV19
d_call: .
cdr3_nt: TGTGCCAGTAGTATCACAGGGAGGGGTTCAAGCTCCTACGAGCAGTACTTC
cdr3_aa: CASSITGRGSSSYEQYF

j_call: TRBJ2-2
cdr3_length: 15
clone_size: .
v_call: TRBV6-1
d_call: TRBD2
cdr3_nt: TGTGCCAGCACGGCGGGGGAGTGGAACACCGGGGAGCTGTTTTTT
cdr3_aa: CASTAGEWNTGELFF

j_call: TRBJ2-1
cdr3_length: 15
clone_size: .
v_call: TRBV2
d_call: .
cdr3_nt: TGTGCCAGCAGGGGGGGGGCTAGCGTACCCAATGAGCAGTTCTTC
cdr3_aa: CASRGGASVPNEQFF

j_call: TRBJ1-2
cdr3_length: 16
clone_size: .
v_call: TRBV28
d_call: .
cdr3_nt: TGTGCCAGCAGCCTACCAGAGAGGGCCGGACCCTATGGCTACACCTTC
cdr3_aa: CASSLPERAGPYGYTF

j_call: TRBJ1-2
cdr3_length: 13
clone_size: .
v_call: TRBV9
d_call: .
cdr3_nt: TGTGCCAGCAGCCCGGACAGCGCCATGAGCTACACCTTC
cdr3_aa: CASSPDSAMSYTF

j_call: TRBJ2-7
cdr3_length: 15
clone_size: .
v_call: TRBV27
d_call: TRBD1
cdr3_nt: TGTGCCAGCAGTTCCCGGGACAGGACTTCCTACGAGCAGTACTTC
cdr3_aa: CASSSRDRTSYEQYF

j_call: TRBJ2-1
cdr3_length: 11
clone_size: .
v_call: TRBV10-3
d_call: TRBD1
cdr3_nt: TGTGCCATCAGCGGGACAGCTGAGCAGTTCTTC
cdr3_aa: CAISGTAEQFF

j_call: TRBJ2-7
cdr3_length: 13
clone_size: once
v_call: TRBV30
d_call: .
cdr3_nt: TGTGCCTGGAGTGTAGGGAGTTCCTACGAGCAGTACTTC
cdr3_aa: CAWSVGSSYEQYF

j_call: TRBJ1-4
cdr3_length: 15
clone_size: .
v_call: TRBV6-6
d_call: .
cdr3_nt: TGTGCCAGCAGTTACTCACACGGGCGGGGTGAAAAACTGTTTTTT
cdr3_aa: CASSYSHGRGEKLFF

j_call: TRBJ2-2
cdr3_length: 14
clone_size: few
v_call: TRBV2
d_call: .
cdr3_nt: TGTGCCAGCAGGGGGGACTTCAACACCGGGGAGCTGTTTTTT
cdr3_aa: CASRGDFNTGELFF

j_call: TRBJ2-1
cdr3_length: 15
clone_size: .
v_call: TRBV5-1
d_call: TRBD1
cdr3_nt: TGCGCCAGCAGCGTAGGGACAGATCTAGGTAATGAGCAGTTCTTC
cdr3_aa: CASSVGTDLGNEQFF

j_call: TRBJ2-1
cdr3_length: 15
clone_size: .
v_call: TRBV6-5
d_call: TRBD2
cdr3_nt: TGTGCCAGCAGACCTAGCGGGCCAACCTACAATGAGCAGTTCTTC
cdr3_aa: CASRPSGPTYNEQFF

j_call: TRBJ2-2
cdr3_length: 20
clone_size: .
v_call: TRBV5-1
d_call: TRBD1
cdr3_nt: TGCGCCAGCAGCCGGACAGGGGATCCCCTACAGTGGGCGAACACCGGGGAGCTGTTTTTT
cdr3_aa: CASSRTGDPLQWANTGELFF

j_call: TRBJ1-2
cdr3_length: 14
clone_size: .
v_call: TRBV19
d_call: .
cdr3_nt: TGTGCCAGTAGTATTCAGTCGTCCACCTATGGCTACACCTTC
cdr3_aa: CASSIQSSTYGYTF

j_call: TRBJ1-3
cdr3_length: 16
clone_size: .
v_call: TRBV5-1
d_call: .
cdr3_nt: TGCGCCAGCAGCCTATTCCCTTCCGGGGATGGGGACACCATATATTTT
cdr3_aa: CASSLFPSGDGDTIYF

j_call: TRBJ2-5
cdr3_length: 15
clone_size: .
v_call: TRBV4-3
d_call: .
cdr3_nt: TGCGCCAGCAGCCAAGAGTTTCGAGGTTCGGAGACCCAGTACTTC
cdr3_aa: CASSQEFRGSETQYF

j_call: TRBJ2-6
cdr3_length: 16
clone_size: once
v_call: TRBV7-3
d_call: .
cdr3_nt: TGTGCCAGCAGCCCACAGGGTACAGGTGGGGCCAACGTCCTGACTTTC
cdr3_aa: CASSPQGTGGANVLTF

j_call: TRBJ2-1
cdr3_length: 13
clone_size: once
v_call: TRBV29-1
d_call: TRBD1
cdr3_nt: TGCAGCGTTGAAGACCAAAACAGGGGCTATGGGTTCTTC
cdr3_aa: CSVEDQNRGYGFF

j_call: TRBJ2-7
cdr3_length: 17
clone_size: .
v_call: TRBV21-1
d_call: .
cdr3_nt: TGTGCCAGCAGCAAAAGGGGGACAGAAGCGGGCTCCTACGAGCAGTACTTC
cdr3_aa: CASSKRGTEAGSYEQYF

j_call: TRBJ2-2
cdr3_length: 20
clone_size: .
v_call: TRBV9
d_call: TRBD1
cdr3_nt: TGTGCCAGCACCCCCCACCTCCCAACAGGGGGTGTGCCGAACACCGGGGAGCTGTTTTTT
cdr3_aa: CASTPHLPTGGVPNTGELFF

j_call: TRBJ2-7
cdr3_length: 13
clone_size: .
v_call: TRBV19
d_call: .
cdr3_nt: TGTGCCAGTAGTATAGGAGGGAAATACGAGCAGTACTTC
cdr3_aa: CASSIGGKYEQYF

j_call: TRBJ2-2
cdr3_length: 13
clone_size: once
v_call: TRBV9
d_call: TRBD2
cdr3_nt: TGTGCCAGCGGGGGGGCGAACACCGGGGAGCTGTTTTTT
cdr3_aa: CASGGANTGELFF

j_call: TRBJ2-3
cdr3_length: 17
clone_size: .
v_call: TRBV7-9
d_call: TRBD2
cdr3_nt: TGTGCCAGCAGCTTAAGGGCGGGGGGGCGTGGCACAGATACGCAGTATTTT
cdr3_aa: CASSLRAGGRGTDTQYF

j_call: TRBJ2-5
cdr3_length: 15
clone_size: .
v_call: TRBV27
d_call: .
cdr3_nt: TGTGCCAGCAGTTTTCGGGGGGCAGGGCCAGAGACCCAGTACTTC
cdr3_aa: CASSFRGAGPETQYF